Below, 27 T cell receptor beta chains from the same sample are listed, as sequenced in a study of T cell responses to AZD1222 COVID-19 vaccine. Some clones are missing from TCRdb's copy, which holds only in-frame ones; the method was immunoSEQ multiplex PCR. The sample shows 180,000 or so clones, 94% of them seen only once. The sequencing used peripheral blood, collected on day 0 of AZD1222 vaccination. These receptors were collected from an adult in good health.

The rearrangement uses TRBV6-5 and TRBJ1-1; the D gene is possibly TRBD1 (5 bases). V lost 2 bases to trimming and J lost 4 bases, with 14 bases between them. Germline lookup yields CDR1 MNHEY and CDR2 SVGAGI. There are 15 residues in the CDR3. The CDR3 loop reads CASSYRQGRSTEAFF. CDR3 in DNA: TGTGCCAGCAGTTACAGGCAGGGAAGGAGCACTGAAGCTTTCTTT.

The CDR3 nucleotides are TGTGCCAGCAGTTTAGCAGGGGGCTATGGCTACACCTTC. Translation: CASSLAGGYGYTF. The chain has TRBV12-3 or TRBV12-4 and TRBJ1-2; D perhaps matches TRBD1 (6 bases). The CDR3 length is 13 residues. V lost 0 bases, J lost 4 bases, and 6 bases lay in between.

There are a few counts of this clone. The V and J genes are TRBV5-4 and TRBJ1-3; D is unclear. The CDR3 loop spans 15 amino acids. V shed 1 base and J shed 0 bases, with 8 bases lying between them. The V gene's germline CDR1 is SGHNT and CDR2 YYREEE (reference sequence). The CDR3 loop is CASSLHAFSGNTIYF. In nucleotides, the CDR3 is TGTGCCAGCAGCTTGCATGCTTTCTCTGGAAACACCATATATTTT.

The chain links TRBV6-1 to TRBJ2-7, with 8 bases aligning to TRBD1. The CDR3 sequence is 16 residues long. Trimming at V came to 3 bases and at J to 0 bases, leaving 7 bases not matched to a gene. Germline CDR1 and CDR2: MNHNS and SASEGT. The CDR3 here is CASSELGQVSSYEQYF. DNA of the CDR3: TGTGCCAGCAGTGAGCTGGGACAGGTGAGCTCCTACGAGCAGTACTTC.

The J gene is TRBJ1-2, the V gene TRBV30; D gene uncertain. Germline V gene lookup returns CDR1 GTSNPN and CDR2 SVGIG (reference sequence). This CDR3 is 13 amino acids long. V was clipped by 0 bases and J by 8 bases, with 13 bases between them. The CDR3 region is CAWSVLASGGYTF. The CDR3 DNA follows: TGTGCCTGGAGTGTACTCGCCTCTGGGGGCTACACCTTC.

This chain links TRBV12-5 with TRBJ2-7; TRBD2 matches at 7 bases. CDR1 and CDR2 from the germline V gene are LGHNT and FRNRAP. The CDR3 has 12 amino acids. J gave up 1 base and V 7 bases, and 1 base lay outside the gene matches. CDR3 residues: CASVGGSYEQYF. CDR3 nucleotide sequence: TGTGCTAGTGTGGGGGGGTCCTACGAGCAGTACTTC. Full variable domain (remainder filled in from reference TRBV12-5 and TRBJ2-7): DARVTQTPRHKVTEMGQEVTMRCQPILGHNTVFWYRQTMMQGLELLAYFRNRAPLDDSGMPKDRFSAEMPDATLATLKIQPSEPRDSAVYFCASVGGSYEQYFGPGTRLTVT.

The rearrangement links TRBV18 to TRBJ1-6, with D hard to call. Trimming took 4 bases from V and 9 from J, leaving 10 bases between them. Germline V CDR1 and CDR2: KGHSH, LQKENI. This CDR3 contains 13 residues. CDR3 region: CASSQELSSPLHF. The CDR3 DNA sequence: TGTGCCAGCTCACAGGAGTTGAGTTCACCCCTCCACTTT.

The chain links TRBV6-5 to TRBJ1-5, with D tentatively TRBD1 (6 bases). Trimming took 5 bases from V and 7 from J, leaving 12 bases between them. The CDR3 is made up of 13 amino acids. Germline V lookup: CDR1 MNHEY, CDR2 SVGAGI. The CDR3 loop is CASSHREGQPQHF. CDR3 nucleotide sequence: TGTGCCAGCAGTCACAGGGAAGGCCAGCCCCAGCATTTT.

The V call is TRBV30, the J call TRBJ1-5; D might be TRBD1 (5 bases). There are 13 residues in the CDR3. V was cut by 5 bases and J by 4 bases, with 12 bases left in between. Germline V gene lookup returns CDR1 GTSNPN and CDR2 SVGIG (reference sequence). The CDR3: CAWGPRENQPQHF. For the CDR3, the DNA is TGTGCCTGGGGCCCCAGGGAGAATCAGCCCCAGCATTTT. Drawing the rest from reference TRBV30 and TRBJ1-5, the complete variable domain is SQTIHQWPATLVQPVGSPLSLECTVEGTSNPNLYWYRQAAGRGLQLLFYSVGIGQISSEVPQNLSASRPQDRQFILSSKKLLLSDSGFYLCAWGPRENQPQHFGDGTRLSIL.

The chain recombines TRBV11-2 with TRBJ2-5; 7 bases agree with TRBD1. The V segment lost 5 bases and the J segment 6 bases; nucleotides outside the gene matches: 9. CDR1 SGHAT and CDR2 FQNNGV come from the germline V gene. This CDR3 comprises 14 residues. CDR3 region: CASSTRQGVQTQYF. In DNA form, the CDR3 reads TGTGCCAGCAGCACCCGACAGGGCGTCCAGACCCAGTACTTC.

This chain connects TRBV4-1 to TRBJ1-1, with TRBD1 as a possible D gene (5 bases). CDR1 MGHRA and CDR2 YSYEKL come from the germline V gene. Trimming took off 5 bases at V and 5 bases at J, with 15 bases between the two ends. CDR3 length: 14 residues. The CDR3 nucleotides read TGCGCCAGCAGCGGACCCCTACGGGGGACTGAAGCTTTCTTT. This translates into CASSGPLRGTEAFF.

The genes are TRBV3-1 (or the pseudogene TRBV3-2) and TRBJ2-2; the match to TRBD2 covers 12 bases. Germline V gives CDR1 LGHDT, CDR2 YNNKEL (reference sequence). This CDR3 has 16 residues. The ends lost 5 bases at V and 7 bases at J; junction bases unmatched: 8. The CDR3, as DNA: TGTGCCAGCAGCGACCTAGCGGGAGGGAGCGGCGGGGAGCTGTTTTTT. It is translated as CASSDLAGGSGGELFF.

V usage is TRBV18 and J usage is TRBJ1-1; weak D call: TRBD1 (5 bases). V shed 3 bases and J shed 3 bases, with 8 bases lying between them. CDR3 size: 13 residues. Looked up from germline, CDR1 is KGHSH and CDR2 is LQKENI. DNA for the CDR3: TGTGCCAGCTCACCTCCGGGGGACACTGAAGCTTTCTTT. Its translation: CASSPPGDTEAFF.

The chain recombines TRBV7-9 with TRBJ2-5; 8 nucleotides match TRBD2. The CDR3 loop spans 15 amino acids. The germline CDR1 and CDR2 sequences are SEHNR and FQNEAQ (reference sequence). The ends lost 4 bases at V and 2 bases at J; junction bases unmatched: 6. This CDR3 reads CASSSIAGPQETQYF. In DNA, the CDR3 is TGTGCCAGCAGCTCGATAGCGGGGCCTCAAGAGACCCAGTACTTC.

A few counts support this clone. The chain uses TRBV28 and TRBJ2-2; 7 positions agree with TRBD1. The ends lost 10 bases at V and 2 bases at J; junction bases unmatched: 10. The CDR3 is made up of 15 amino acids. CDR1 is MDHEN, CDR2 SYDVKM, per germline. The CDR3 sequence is CATKPGQINTGELFF. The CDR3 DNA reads TGTGCCACAAAGCCGGGACAGATAAACACCGGGGAGCTGTTTTTT.

Here the CDR3 DNA reads TGCAGTGCCCGCGGGGAGTCGAAGTACTTC. It encodes CSARGESKYF. This chain connects TRBV20-1 to TRBJ2-7; the D gene is possibly TRBD2 (6 bases). The V and J ends lost 6 bases and 11 bases respectively, with 14 bases between them. Germline V gene data show CDR1 as DFQATT and CDR2 as SNEGSKA (reference sequence). The CDR3 runs to 10 residues.

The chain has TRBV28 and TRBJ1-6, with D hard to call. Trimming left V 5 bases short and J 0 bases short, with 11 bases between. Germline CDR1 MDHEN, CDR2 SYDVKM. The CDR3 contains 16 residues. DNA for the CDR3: TGTGCCAGCAGTATGGACCGTAGCTCCTATAATTCACCCCTCCACTTT. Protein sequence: CASSMDRSSYNSPLHF.

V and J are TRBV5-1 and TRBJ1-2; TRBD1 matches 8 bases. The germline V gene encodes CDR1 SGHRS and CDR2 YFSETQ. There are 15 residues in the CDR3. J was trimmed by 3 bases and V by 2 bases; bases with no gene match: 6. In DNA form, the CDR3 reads TGCGCCAGCAGCTTCGTTACAGGGGGAGACTATGGCTACACCTTC. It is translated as CASSFVTGGDYGYTF.

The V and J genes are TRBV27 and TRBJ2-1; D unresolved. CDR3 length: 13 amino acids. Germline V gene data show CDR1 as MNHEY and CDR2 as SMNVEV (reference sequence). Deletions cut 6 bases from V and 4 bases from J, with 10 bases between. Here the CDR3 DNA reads TGTGCCAGCAGGCCTTGGGGTTACAATGAGCAGTTCTTC. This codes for CASRPWGYNEQFF.

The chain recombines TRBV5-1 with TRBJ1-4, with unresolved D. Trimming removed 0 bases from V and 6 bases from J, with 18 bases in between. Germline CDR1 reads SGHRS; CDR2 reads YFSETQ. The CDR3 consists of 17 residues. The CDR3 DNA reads TGCGCCAGCAGCTTGGCTCCTAACGGAGGGATACATGAAAAACTGTTTTTT. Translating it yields CASSLAPNGGIHEKLFF.

The CDR3 DNA is TGCGCCAGCAGCGATACGACTGAAGCTTTCTTT. This codes for CASSDTTEAFF. This chain connects TRBV5-1 to TRBJ1-1; D is undetermined. Germline CDR1 is SGHRS and CDR2 is YFSETQ. V was trimmed by 4 bases and J by 5 bases, leaving 6 bases between them. The CDR3 totals 11 residues. Variable domain in full (rest from reference TRBV5-1 and TRBJ1-1): KAGVTQTPRYLIKTRGQQVTLSCSPISGHRSVSWYQQTPGQGLQFLFEYFSETQRNKGNFPGRFSGRQFSNSRSEMNVSTLELGDSALYLCASSDTTEAFFGQGTRLTVV.

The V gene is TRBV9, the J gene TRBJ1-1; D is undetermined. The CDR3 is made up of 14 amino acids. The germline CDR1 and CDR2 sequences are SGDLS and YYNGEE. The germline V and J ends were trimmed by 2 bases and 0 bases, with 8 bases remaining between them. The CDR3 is CASSVGGMNTEAFF. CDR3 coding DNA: TGTGCCAGCAGCGTCGGCGGGATGAACACTGAAGCTTTCTTT.

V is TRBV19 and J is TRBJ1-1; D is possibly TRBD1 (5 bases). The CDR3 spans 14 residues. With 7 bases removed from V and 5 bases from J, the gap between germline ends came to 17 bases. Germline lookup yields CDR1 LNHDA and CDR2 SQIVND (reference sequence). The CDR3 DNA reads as TGTGCCAGTACAGTCGACAGTAGGTATACTGAAGCTTTCTTT. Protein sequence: CASTVDSRYTEAFF.

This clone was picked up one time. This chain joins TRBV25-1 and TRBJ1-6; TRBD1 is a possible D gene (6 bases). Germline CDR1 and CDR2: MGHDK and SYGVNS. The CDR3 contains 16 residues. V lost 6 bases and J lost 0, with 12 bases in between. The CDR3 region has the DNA TGTGCCAGCAGAGGACAGCCGAGCTCCTATAATTCACCCCTCCACTTT. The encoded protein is CASRGQPSSYNSPLHF.

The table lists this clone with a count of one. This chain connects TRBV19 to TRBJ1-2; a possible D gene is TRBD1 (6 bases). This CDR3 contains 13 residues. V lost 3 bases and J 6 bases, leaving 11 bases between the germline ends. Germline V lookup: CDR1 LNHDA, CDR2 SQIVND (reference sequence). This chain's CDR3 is CASSMLGADGYTF. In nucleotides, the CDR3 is TGTGCCAGTAGTATGCTGGGGGCAGATGGCTACACCTTC.

CDR3 in amino acids: CASSQGAGGSYEQYF. CDR3 in DNA: TGCGCCAGCAGCCAAGGGGCAGGGGGCTCCTACGAGCAGTACTTC. The chain recombines TRBV4-1 with TRBJ2-7; 7 nucleotides line up with TRBD1. CDR3 size: 15 residues. V lost 1 base to trimming and J lost 0 bases; unmatched junction nucleotides: 3. Germline V gene sequence: CDR1 MGHRA, CDR2 YSYEKL.

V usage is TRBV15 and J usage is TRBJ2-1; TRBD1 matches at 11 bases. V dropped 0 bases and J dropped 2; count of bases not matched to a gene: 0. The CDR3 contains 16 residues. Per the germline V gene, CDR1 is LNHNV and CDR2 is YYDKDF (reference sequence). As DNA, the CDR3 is TGTGCCACCAGCAGAGAGGGACAGGGGGCCTACAATGAGCAGTTCTTC. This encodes CATSREGQGAYNEQFF.